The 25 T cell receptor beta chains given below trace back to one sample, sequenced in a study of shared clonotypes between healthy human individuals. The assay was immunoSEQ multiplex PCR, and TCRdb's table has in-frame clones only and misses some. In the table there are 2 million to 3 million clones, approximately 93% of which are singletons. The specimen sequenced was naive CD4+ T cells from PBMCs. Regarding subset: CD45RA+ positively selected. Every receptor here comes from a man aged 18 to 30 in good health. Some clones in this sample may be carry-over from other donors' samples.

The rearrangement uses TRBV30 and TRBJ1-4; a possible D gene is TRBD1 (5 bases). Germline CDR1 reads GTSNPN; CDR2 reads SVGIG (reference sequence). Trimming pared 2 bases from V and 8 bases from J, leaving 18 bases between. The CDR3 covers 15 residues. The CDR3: CAWSSTPRAREKLFF. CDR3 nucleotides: TGTGCCTGGAGTTCTACCCCCAGGGCGCGGGAAAAACTGTTTTTT.

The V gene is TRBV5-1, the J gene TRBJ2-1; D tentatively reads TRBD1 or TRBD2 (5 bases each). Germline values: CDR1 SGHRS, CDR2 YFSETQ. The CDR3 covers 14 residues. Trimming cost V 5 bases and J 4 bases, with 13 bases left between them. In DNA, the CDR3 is TGCGCCAGCAGTGGGGGAGCGCCATACAATGAGCAGTTCTTC. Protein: CASSGGAPYNEQFF.

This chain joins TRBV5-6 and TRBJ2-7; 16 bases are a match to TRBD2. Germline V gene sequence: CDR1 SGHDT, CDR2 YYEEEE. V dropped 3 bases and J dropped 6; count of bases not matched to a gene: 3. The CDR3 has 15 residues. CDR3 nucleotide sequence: TGTGCCAGCAGCTCGGGGACTAGCGGGAGGGCCGAGCAGTACTTC. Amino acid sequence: CASSSGTSGRAEQYF.

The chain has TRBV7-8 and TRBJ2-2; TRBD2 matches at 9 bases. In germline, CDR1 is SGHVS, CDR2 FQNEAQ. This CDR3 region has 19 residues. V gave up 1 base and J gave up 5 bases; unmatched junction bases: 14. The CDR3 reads CASSLGALREGKKTGELFF. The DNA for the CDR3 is TGTGCCAGCAGCTTAGGGGCCTTGCGGGAGGGCAAAAAAACCGGGGAGCTGTTTTTT.

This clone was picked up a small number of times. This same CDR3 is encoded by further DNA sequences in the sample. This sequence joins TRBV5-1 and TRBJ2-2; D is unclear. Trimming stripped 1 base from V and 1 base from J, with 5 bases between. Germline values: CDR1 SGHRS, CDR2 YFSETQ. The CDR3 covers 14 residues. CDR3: CASSLSENTGELFF. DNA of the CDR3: TGCGCCAGCAGCTTGTCAGAGAACACCGGGGAGCTGTTTTTT.

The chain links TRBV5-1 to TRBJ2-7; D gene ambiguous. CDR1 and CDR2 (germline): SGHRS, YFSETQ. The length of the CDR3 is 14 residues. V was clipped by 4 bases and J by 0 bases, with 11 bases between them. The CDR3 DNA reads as TGCGCCAGCAGCCCCAATACAGTCTCCTACGAGCAGTACTTC. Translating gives CASSPNTVSYEQYF.

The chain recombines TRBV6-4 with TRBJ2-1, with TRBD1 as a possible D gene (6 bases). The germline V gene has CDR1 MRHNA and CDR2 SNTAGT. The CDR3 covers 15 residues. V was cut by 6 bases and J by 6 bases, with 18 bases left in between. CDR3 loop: CASSTTGTRVNEQFF. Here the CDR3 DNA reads TGTGCCAGCAGCACCACCGGGACAAGAGTCAATGAGCAGTTCTTC.

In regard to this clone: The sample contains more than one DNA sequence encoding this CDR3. This CDR3 is CASSLRLAGQETQYF. In DNA form, the CDR3 reads TGTGCCAGCAGCTTGCGGCTAGCGGGGCAAGAGACCCAGTACTTC. The chain recombines TRBV5-4 with TRBJ2-5; 9 bases align to TRBD2. J was trimmed by 2 bases and V by 1 base; bases with no gene match: 3. CDR1 is SGHNT and CDR2 is YYREEE in the germline V gene (reference sequence). The CDR3 consists of 15 residues.

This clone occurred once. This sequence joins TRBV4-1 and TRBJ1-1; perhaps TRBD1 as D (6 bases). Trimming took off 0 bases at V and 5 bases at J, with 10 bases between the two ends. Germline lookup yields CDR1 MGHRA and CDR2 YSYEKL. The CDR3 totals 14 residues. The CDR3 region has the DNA TGCGCCAGCAGCCAAGAAGGGGGGTGGACTGAAGCTTTCTTT. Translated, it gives CASSQEGGWTEAFF.

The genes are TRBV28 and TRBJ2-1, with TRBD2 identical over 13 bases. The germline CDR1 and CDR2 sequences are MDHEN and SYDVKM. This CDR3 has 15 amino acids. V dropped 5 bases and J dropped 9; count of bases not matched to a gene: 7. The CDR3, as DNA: TGTGCCAGCAGTCCCGGGACTAGCGGGATCGGTGAGCAGTTCTTC. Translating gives CASSPGTSGIGEQFF.

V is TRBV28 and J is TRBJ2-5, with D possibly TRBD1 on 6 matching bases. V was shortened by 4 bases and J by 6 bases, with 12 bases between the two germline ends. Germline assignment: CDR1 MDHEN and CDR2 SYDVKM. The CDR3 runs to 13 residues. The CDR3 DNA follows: TGTGCCAGCAGTTGGGTTACAGGGCAGACCCAGTACTTC. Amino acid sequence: CASSWVTGQTQYF.

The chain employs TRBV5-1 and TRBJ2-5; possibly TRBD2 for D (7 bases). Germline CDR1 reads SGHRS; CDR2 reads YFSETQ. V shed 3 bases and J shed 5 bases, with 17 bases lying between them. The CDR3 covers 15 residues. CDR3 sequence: CASSYAGGPGETQYF. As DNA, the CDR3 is TGCGCCAGCAGCTATGCCGGGGGGCCGGGGGAGACCCAGTACTTC. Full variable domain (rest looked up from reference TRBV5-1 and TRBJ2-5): KAGVTQTPRYLIKTRGQQVTLSCSPISGHRSVSWYQQTPGQGLQFLFEYFSETQRNKGNFPGRFSGRQFSNSRSEMNVSTLELGDSALYLCASSYAGGPGETQYFGPGTRLLVL.

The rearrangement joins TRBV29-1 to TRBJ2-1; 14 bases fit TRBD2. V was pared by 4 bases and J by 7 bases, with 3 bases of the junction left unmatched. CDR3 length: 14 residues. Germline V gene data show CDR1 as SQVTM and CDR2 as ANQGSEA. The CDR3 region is CSVGLAGGKNEQFF. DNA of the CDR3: TGCAGCGTTGGACTAGCGGGAGGGAAGAATGAGCAGTTCTTC.

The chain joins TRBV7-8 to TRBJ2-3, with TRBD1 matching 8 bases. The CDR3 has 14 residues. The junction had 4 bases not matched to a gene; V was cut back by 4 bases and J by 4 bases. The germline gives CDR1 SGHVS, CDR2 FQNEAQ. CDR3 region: CASSSGQGADTQYF. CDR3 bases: TGTGCCAGCAGCTCTGGACAGGGCGCAGATACGCAGTATTTT.

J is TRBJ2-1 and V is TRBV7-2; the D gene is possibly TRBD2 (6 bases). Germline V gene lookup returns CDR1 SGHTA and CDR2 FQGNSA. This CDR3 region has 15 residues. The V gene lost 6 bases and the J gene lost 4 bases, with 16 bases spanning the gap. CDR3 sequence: CASRPAGGNYNEQFF. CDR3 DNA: TGTGCCAGCAGACCTGCTGGCGGGAATTACAATGAGCAGTTCTTC.

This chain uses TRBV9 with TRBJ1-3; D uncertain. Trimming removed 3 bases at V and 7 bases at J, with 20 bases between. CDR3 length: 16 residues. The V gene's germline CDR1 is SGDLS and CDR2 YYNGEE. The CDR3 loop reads CASSAHPVRAWNTIYF. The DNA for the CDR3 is TGTGCCAGCAGCGCACATCCGGTTCGGGCCTGGAACACCATATATTTT.

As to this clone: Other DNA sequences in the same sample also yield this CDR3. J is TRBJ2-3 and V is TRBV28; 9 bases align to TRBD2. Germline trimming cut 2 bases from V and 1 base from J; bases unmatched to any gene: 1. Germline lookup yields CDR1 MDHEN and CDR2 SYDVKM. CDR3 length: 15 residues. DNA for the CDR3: TGTGCCAGCAGTTTAAGGACTAGCGGCACAGATACGCAGTATTTT. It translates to CASSLRTSGTDTQYF.

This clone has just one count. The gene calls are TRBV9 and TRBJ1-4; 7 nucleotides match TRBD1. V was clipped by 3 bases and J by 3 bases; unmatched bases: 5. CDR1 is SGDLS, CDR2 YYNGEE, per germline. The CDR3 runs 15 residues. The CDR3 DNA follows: TGTGCCAGCAGCGCGGGACAGTCCCCTAATGAAAAACTGTTTTTT. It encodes CASSAGQSPNEKLFF.

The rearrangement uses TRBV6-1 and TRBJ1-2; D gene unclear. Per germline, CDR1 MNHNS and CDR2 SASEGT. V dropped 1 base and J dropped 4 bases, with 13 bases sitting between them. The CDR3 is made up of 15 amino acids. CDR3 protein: CASSEGPVGSYGYTF. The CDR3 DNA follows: TGTGCCAGCAGTGAAGGACCGGTGGGAAGCTATGGCTACACCTTC.

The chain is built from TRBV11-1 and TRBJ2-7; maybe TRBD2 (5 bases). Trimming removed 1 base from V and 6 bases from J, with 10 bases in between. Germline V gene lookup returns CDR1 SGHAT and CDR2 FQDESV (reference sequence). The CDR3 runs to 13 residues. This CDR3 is CASSLGSRGEQYF. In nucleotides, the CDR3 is TGTGCCAGCAGCTTAGGATCCCGGGGCGAGCAGTACTTC. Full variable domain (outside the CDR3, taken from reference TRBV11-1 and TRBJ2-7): EAEVAQSPRYKITEKSQAVAFWCDPISGHATLYWYRQILGQGPELLVQFQDESVVDDSQLPKDRFSAERLKGVDSTLKIQPAELGDSAMYLCASSLGSRGEQYFGPGTRLTVT.

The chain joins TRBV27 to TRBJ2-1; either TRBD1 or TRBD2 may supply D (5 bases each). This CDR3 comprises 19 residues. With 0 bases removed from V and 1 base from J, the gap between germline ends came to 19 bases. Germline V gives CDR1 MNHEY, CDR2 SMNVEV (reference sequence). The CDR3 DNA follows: TGTGCCAGCAGTTTATCTGGGACCGAAGGTAGGGCGTCCTACAATGAGCAGTTCTTC. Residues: CASSLSGTEGRASYNEQFF.

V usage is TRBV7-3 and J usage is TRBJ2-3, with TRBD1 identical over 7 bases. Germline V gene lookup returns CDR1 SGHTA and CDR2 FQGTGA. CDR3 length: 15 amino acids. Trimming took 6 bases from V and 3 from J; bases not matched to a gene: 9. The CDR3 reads CASRHRGRETDTQYF. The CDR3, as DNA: TGTGCCAGCAGACACAGGGGAAGGGAGACAGATACGCAGTATTTT.

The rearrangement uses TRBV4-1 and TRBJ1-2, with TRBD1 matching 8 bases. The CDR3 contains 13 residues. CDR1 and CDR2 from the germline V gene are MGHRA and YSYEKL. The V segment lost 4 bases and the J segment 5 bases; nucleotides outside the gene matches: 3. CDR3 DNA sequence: TGCGCCAGCAGCCCGACAGGGGCATATGGCTACACCTTC. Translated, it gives CASSPTGAYGYTF.

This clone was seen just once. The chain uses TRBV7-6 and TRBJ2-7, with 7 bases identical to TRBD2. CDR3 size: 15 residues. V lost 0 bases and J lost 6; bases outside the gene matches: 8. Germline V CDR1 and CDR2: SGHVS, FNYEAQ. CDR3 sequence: CASSLAASGISEQYF. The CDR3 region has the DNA TGTGCCAGCAGCTTAGCAGCGAGCGGGATCAGCGAGCAGTACTTC.

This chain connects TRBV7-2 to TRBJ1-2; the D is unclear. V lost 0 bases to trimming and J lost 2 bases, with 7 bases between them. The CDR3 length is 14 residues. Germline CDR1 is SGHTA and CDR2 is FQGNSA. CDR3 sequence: CASSLAHRNYGYTF. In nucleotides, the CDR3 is TGTGCCAGCAGCTTAGCACACCGAAACTATGGCTACACCTTC.